This TCR beta chain was identified during a study of T cell changes during pregnancy in multiple sclerosis. Clones were read by immunoSEQ multiplex PCR, and TCRdb kept only the in-frame ones, dropping some. The sample has about 36,000 clones; about 90% are singletons. The CDR3 has 14 residues. Between the trimmed V and J ends, which lost 0 bases and 6 bases, there was a span of 10 bases. The germline gives CDR1 SGDLS, CDR2 YYNGEE. Sequencing was performed on CD4+ T cells from peripheral blood mononuclear cells, taken after pregnancy. V is TRBV9 and J is TRBJ1-5; D remains unclear. The sequence derives from a female donor with multiple sclerosis, enrolled in a pregnancy study. CDR3 in amino acids: CASSVGAVGQPQHF. CDR3 DNA sequence: TGTGCCAGCAGCGTAGGGGCAGTCGGTCAGCCCCAGCATTTT. Based on the CDR3 plus reference TRBV9 and TRBJ1-5, the full variable domain is DSGVTQTPKHLITATGQRVTLRCSPRSGDLSVYWYQQSLDQGLQFLIQYYNGEERAKGNILERFSAQQFPDLHSELNLSSLELGDSALYFCASSVGAVGQPQHFGDGTRLSIL.